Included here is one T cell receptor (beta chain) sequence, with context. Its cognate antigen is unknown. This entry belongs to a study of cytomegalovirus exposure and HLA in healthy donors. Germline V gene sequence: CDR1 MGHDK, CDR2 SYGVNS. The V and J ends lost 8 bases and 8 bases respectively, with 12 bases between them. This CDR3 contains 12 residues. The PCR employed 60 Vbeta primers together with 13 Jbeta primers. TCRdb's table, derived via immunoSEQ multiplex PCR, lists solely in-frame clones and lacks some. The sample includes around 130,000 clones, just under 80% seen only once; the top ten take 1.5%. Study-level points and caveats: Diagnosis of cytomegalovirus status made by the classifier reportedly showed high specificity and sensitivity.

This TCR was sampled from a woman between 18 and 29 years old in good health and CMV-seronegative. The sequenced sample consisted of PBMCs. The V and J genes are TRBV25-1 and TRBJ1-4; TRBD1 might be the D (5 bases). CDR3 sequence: CASRQGSEKLFF. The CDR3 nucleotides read TGTGCCAGCCGGCAGGGTAGCGAAAAACTGTTTTTT. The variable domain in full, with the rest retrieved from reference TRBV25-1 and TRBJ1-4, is EADIYQTPRYLVIGTGKKITLECSQTMGHDKMYWYQQDPGMELHLIHYSYGVNSTEKGDLSSESTVSRIRTEHFPLTLESARPSHTSQYLCASRQGSEKLFFGSGTQLSVL.